Sequencing of this T cell receptor (beta chain) was carried out in a study of blood T cell repertoires in COVID-19. Study overall: Collection of acute and convalescent COVID-19 samples took place in the United States, Italy and Spain.

Cohorts were determined from participant-reported clinical history. Donors of Cohort 3 who recovered were those that had two negative PCRs, clearance, or symptom resolution. Authors' data handling: Amplified reference gene primers provided the basis for estimating nucleated cell counts. Clones were read by immunoSEQ multiplex PCR, and TCRdb kept only the in-frame ones, dropping some. The DNA was the basis for D and trimming; V, J and clone size are from that table. In the table there are 80,000 to 130,000 clones, 86% of which are singletons. The germline V gene encodes CDR1 SGHKS and CDR2 YYEKEE (reference sequence). This CDR3 contains 14 residues. Trimming cost V 4 bases and J 8 bases, with 15 bases left between them.

The source material was PBMCs or T cells enriched from blood (not recorded which). This receptor was obtained from a woman between 45 and 60 years old who had recovered from COVID-19. The genes are TRBV5-5 and TRBJ1-4; D uncertain. CDR3 loop: CASSTQRIREKLFF. The CDR3 coding sequence is TGTGCCAGCAGCACACAGCGGATAAGGGAAAAACTGTTTTTT.